This T cell receptor beta chain stems from a study of blood T cell repertoires in COVID-19. Study background: Nucleic acid was either cDNA or gDNA, and it came from T cells, B-cell-depleted T cells, or PBMCs.

CDR1 SGHNT and CDR2 YENEEA come from the germline V gene. The CDR3 loop spans 15 amino acids. The V gene lost 1 base and the J gene lost 6 bases, with 16 bases spanning the gap. Original methodology: How many nucleated cells were present was estimated from reference gene primer amplification. Repertoires were generated with immunoSEQ multiplex PCR, while TCRdb's copy carries only in-frame clones and drops some. V and J calls and clone size follow that table, whereas D and trimming were derived from the DNA. The table lists 100,000 to 150,000 clones, around 90% of them singletons. V gene TRBV11-3 combines with J gene TRBJ2-7; a possible D gene is TRBD2 (5 bases). The sequence was collected from a human donor in a cohort sampled during active COVID-19. The sample consisted of peripheral blood. CDR3 sequence: CASSLAREGRSEQYF. CDR3 nucleotide sequence: TGTGCCAGCAGCTTAGCCCGGGAAGGGCGCTCCGAGCAGTACTTC.